Included here is one TCR beta chain sequence, with context. Its matching antigen is unknown. This sample stems from a study of cytomegalovirus exposure and HLA in healthy donors. Trimming at V came to 8 bases and at J to 5 bases, leaving 6 bases not matched to a gene. CDR3 length equals 14 residues. Germline V gene data show CDR1 as SNHLY and CDR2 as FYNNEI. Regarding the study as a whole: In an earlier analysis, about 87% or about 30%: the productive usage of most TCR beta V segments. Presence/absence analyses rested on an assumption that sequencing depth was roughly uniform across donors.

60 Vbeta and 13 Jbeta primers were used in PCR. The assay was immunoSEQ multiplex PCR, and TCRdb's table has in-frame clones only and misses some. Among approximately 70,000 clones listed, roughly 70% were seen once. Material for sequencing was PBMCs. This rearrangement joins TRBV2 to TRBJ2-3; 11 bases are a match to TRBD1. The receptor was derived from a woman aged 40-49 years in good health and CMV-seropositive. The CDR3 here is CASRTGGGVDTQYF. The DNA of the CDR3 is TGTGCCAGCCGGACAGGGGGCGGTGTAGATACGCAGTATTTT.